These 32 T cell receptor beta chains originate from one sample sequenced in a study of breast tumors, draining lymph nodes, adjacent tissues (dated by TCRdb to about 2016). Lymph node samples came from the axillary draining lymph nodes of breast cancer patients. Libraries were built with multiplex PCR. The listed sequencing device is Illumina HiSeq 2000. The raw public reads went through TCRdb reprocessing: fastp at Q25, MiXCR clone calling, in-frame beta chains kept. Merged by CDR3 protein, the rows form single entries marked with the most common genes and DNA. This sample gives approximately 150,000 distinct CDR3 sequences in total; 30% to 35% of them show up just once. About 3.8% of the sample comes from the top ten. The sample was axillary lymph node tissue. The receptor source for this set is a female donor with breast cancer. Some clones in this sample may be carry-over from other donors' samples.

This clonotype occurred many times. V usage is TRBV6-2 or TRBV6-3 and J usage is TRBJ2-7, with D unclear. The V gene's germline CDR1 is MNHEY and CDR2 SVGEGT. V lost 2 bases and J lost 5, with 10 bases in between. The CDR3 is 13 residues long. CDR3 residues: CASSYEEGNEQYF. The DNA of the CDR3 is TGTGCCAGCAGTTACGAGGAAGGGAACGAGCAGTACTTC.

In its sample, this clonotype was seen many times. V gene TRBV9 combines with J gene TRBJ2-3, with 11 bases fitting TRBD2. The junction had 6 bases not matched to a gene; V was cut back by 0 bases and J by 3 bases. Germline CDR1 SGDLS, CDR2 YYNGEE. The CDR3 is 17 residues long. CDR3 region: CASSVGPSGRNTDTQYF. The CDR3 nucleotides read TGTGCCAGCAGCGTAGGTCCTAGCGGGAGGAATACAGATACGCAGTATTTT.

In its sample, this clonotype was seen many times. This sequence joins TRBV20-1 and TRBJ2-7, with TRBD1 matching 7 bases. The CDR3 is made up of 15 amino acids. CDR1 is DFQATT, CDR2 SNEGSKA, per germline (reference sequence). V lost 5 bases and J lost 3; bases outside the gene matches: 13. The DNA of the CDR3 is TGCAGTGCTCCCCATGGGGACAGACCACTCTACGAGCAGTACTTC. Translating gives CSAPHGDRPLYEQYF.

A few counts support this clonotype. The genes are TRBV5-1 and TRBJ2-7; D might be TRBD1 (6 bases). The CDR3 is made up of 13 amino acids. Trimming cost V 3 bases and J 4 bases, with 11 bases left between them. Germline V gives CDR1 SGHRS, CDR2 YFSETQ. The CDR3 is CASSWDKTYEQYF. CDR3 nucleotides: TGCGCCAGCAGCTGGGACAAAACTTACGAGCAGTACTTC.

This clonotype was seen repeatedly, ten times or more. This chain links TRBV5-1 with TRBJ2-2; D might be TRBD1 (5 bases). This CDR3 region has 15 residues. CDR1 is SGHRS, CDR2 YFSETQ, per germline. V lost 0 bases and J lost 7, with 13 bases in between. CDR3 region: CASSLDGAHLGELFF. The CDR3 DNA follows: TGCGCCAGCAGCTTGGATGGGGCCCACCTCGGGGAGCTGTTTTTT.

This clonotype has a count of ten or more. The chain links TRBV27 to TRBJ2-7, with 8 bases aligning to TRBD2. The CDR3 has 15 amino acids. Germline V lookup: CDR1 MNHEY, CDR2 SMNVEV (reference sequence). V gave up 0 bases and J gave up 2 bases; unmatched junction bases: 3. The CDR3 DNA reads as TGTGCCAGCAGTTTATCGCTTAGCGGGGCCTACGAGCAGTACTTC. As protein: CASSLSLSGAYEQYF.

At least ten counts were recorded for this clonotype. The chain has TRBV4-3 and TRBJ2-3; 8 nucleotides agree with TRBD2. CDR3 length equals 16 residues. Germline-derived CDR1 and CDR2 are LGHNA and YSLEER. With V trimmed by 3 bases and J by 4 bases, 9 bases remained unmatched. CDR3: CASSQGSGSSADTQYF. CDR3 nucleotide sequence: TGCGCCAGCAGCCAGGGCAGCGGGAGTTCGGCAGATACGCAGTATTTT.

The chain links TRBV5-6 to TRBJ2-4, with 8 bases fitting TRBD1. Trimming cost V 3 bases and J 8 bases; bases outside gene matches: 16. From germline, CDR1 is SGHDT and CDR2 YYEEEE. CDR3 length: 17 amino acids. The CDR3 DNA reads as TGTGCCAGCAGCTCGACTCTTCAGGGGGCCTTAGGAGACATTCAGTACTTC. Encoded protein: CASSSTLQGALGDIQYF.

In this sample, this clonotype turned up a few times. The chain has TRBV6-1 and TRBJ1-6, with a possible D match to TRBD1 (6 bases). The CDR3 loop spans 15 amino acids. Trimming took off 6 bases at V and 7 bases at J, with 16 bases between the two ends. Germline-derived CDR1 and CDR2 are MNHNS and SASEGT. This CDR3 reads CASSPGGAGNSPLHF. The DNA of the CDR3 is TGTGCCAGCAGCCCTGGGGGGGCAGGGAATTCACCCCTCCACTTT.

This clonotype was seen once. This chain joins TRBV14 and TRBJ1-2, with TRBD1 as a possible D gene (5 bases). The ends were cut back, 1 base at V and 4 bases at J, with 10 bases in the middle. Germline V lookup: CDR1 SGHDN, CDR2 FVKESK. This CDR3 has 14 amino acids. The CDR3 spells CASSQGSGAYGYTF. The DNA for the CDR3 is TGTGCCAGCAGCCAAGGAAGCGGGGCCTATGGCTACACCTTC.

The chain combines TRBV6-6 with TRBJ2-2; possibly TRBD1 or TRBD2 for D (5 bases each). V lost 8 bases to trimming and J lost 5 bases, with 9 bases between them. The CDR3 contains 12 residues. The germline CDR1 and CDR2 sequences are MNHNY and SVGAGI (reference sequence). In DNA form, the CDR3 reads TGTGCCAGCGTGGGGGAAACCGGGGAGCTGTTTTTT. Protein: CASVGETGELFF.

This clonotype showed up many times. The chain employs TRBV20-1 and TRBJ2-3; D unresolved. V was shortened by 6 bases and J by 6 bases, with 13 bases between the two germline ends. Looked up from germline, CDR1 is DFQATT and CDR2 is SNEGSKA (reference sequence). CDR3 length: 12 amino acids. The CDR3 loop is CSATLSADTQYF. In nucleotides, the CDR3 is TGCAGTGCCACCCTCTCCGCGGATACGCAGTATTTT.

The table lists this clonotype with many counts. This rearrangement joins TRBV12-3 or TRBV12-4 to TRBJ2-3; 7 bases align to TRBD2. J lost 1 base, V lost 5 bases, and 6 bases had no gene match. The CDR3 runs to 15 residues. The CDR3 loop is CASSTTSARTDTQYF. CDR3 bases: TGTGCCAGCAGTACAACTAGCGCCCGCACAGATACGCAGTATTTT.

The CDR3 protein is CASSPGSSTNEAFF. The CDR3 DNA reads as TGTGCCAGCAGTCCGGGGAGCTCAACAAATGAAGCTTTCTTT. The genes are TRBV28 and TRBJ1-1; D ambiguous. The V gene lost 5 bases and the J gene lost 7 bases, with 17 bases spanning the gap. Germline V CDR1 and CDR2: MDHEN, SYDVKM. This CDR3 region has 14 residues.

A remark on this clonotype: No conserved phenylalanine or tryptophan is present at the end of the CDR3, so a read error is the likely explanation. No DNA is shown, since the ends of the CDR3 on it are uncertain; the CDR3 is the one TCRdb lists. The CDR3 region is CASSQEGVGSGLRMSSTS. This sequence joins TRBV14 and TRBJ2-7; the table's D gene call, TRBD2, was not cross checked with the DNA. Including both end residues, the CDR3 is 18 amino acids long. CDR1 SGHDN and CDR2 FVKESK come from the germline V gene.

In its sample, this clonotype was seen many times. The chain is built from TRBV6-5 and TRBJ2-2; no definite D call. The CDR3 covers 15 residues. V was trimmed by 6 bases and J by 1 base, leaving 12 bases between them. CDR1 and CDR2 (germline): MNHEY, SVGAGI. CDR3 in amino acids: CASRAALVNTGELFF. CDR3 bases: TGTGCCAGCAGGGCGGCACTGGTGAACACCGGGGAGCTGTTTTTT.

The rearrangement joins TRBV6-5 to TRBJ2-3, with TRBD2 identical over 8 bases. Germline V CDR1 and CDR2: MNHEY, SVGAGI. The V gene end was trimmed by 11 bases and the J gene end by 2 bases; junction bases not matched to a gene: 9. The length of the CDR3 is 14 residues. The DNA of the CDR3 is TGTGCCGCCGGGGGGGGGCACCTCACAGATACGCAGTATTTT. Its protein is CAAGGGHLTDTQYF.

To note about this clonotype: This could be a read error, since a much larger clone is one nucleotide away. This chain uses TRBV28 with TRBJ1-6; D is ambiguous. In germline, CDR1 is MDHEN, CDR2 SYDVKM. CDR3 length: 17 residues. For the CDR3, the DNA is TGTGCCAGCAGTTTAAGTGGGAGGGCCTACTATACTTCACCCCTCCACTTT. Translating it yields CASSLSGRAYYTSPLHF.

The V call is TRBV20-1, the J call TRBJ2-1, with D uncertain. The CDR3 runs 14 residues. Germline values: CDR1 DFQATT, CDR2 SNEGSKA (reference sequence). The V and J ends lost 2 bases and 2 bases respectively, with 10 bases between them. CDR3 residues: CSARRAATYNEQFF. The CDR3 bases are TGCAGTGCTAGAAGGGCGGCTACCTACAATGAGCAGTTCTTC.

This clonotype showed up many times. J is TRBJ1-2 and V is TRBV12-3 or TRBV12-4; 12 nucleotides line up with TRBD1. The CDR3 length is 18 residues. V shed 2 bases, J shed 2 bases, and the junction held 9 bases outside the gene matches. CDR3 in DNA: TGTGCCAGCAGTTTAAGGCGGGACAGGGGGCTACGGAACTATGGCTACACCTTC. Translating gives CASSLRRDRGLRNYGYTF.

This clonotype was picked up many times. The gene calls are TRBV4-2 and TRBJ2-7; perhaps TRBD1 as D (6 bases). The V end lost 2 bases, the J end lost 2 bases, and 10 bases lay between the germline ends. The CDR3 totals 14 residues. Germline assignment: CDR1 LGHNA and CDR2 YNFKEQ. As DNA, the CDR3 is TGTGCCAGCAGCCAAACTCAGGGGACCTACGAGCAGTACTTC. It translates to CASSQTQGTYEQYF.

This clonotype appeared many times. J is TRBJ2-2 and V is TRBV20-1; tentatively, D is TRBD1 (6 bases). V lost 5 bases and J lost 0, with 10 bases in between. Germline assignment: CDR1 DFQATT and CDR2 SNEGSKA (reference sequence). The CDR3 extends over 14 amino acids. The CDR3, as DNA: TGCAGTGCTCGAAGGACAGCGAACACCGGGGAGCTGTTTTTT. This sequence encodes CSARRTANTGELFF.

The table lists this clonotype with many counts. The V gene is TRBV10-3, the J gene TRBJ1-2, with D tentatively TRBD1 (5 bases). V gave up 4 bases and J gave up 4 bases, with 13 bases separating them. Germline loops: CDR1 ENHRY, CDR2 SYGVKD. The CDR3 consists of 14 residues. In nucleotides, the CDR3 is TGTGCCATCAGTGTAGGGCAGGGAGGCTATGGCTACACCTTC. It encodes CAISVGQGGYGYTF.

At least ten counts were recorded for this clonotype. This chain uses TRBV6-1 with TRBJ1-2; possibly TRBD1 for D (5 bases). With 6 bases removed from V and 5 bases from J, the gap between germline ends came to 16 bases. The length of the CDR3 is 14 residues. Per germline, CDR1 MNHNS and CDR2 SASEGT. For the CDR3, the DNA is TGTGCCAGCAGCCCTGGGGGGGTTCGGTATGGCTACACCTTC. It specifies CASSPGGVRYGYTF.

With respect to this clonotype: A much bigger clone sits one base away, suggesting this may be a read error. The chain recombines TRBV6-5 with TRBJ1-2, with 8 bases aligning to TRBD1. V lost 4 bases, J lost 4 bases, and 8 bases stayed unmatched. The germline gives CDR1 MNHEY, CDR2 SVGAGI. The CDR3 length is 15 residues. The CDR3 loop reads CASSSRQGRGYGYTF. CDR3 DNA sequence: TGTGCCAGCAGTTCCCGACAGGGGCGAGGCTATGGCTACACCTTC.

This clonotype was observed many times. V gene TRBV24-1 combines with J gene TRBJ1-2; TRBD1 matches 9 bases. The germline V gene encodes CDR1 KGHDR and CDR2 SFDVKD. The V segment lost 2 bases and the J segment 5 bases; nucleotides outside the gene matches: 2. The CDR3 runs 14 residues. The CDR3 protein is CATSDSGQGYGYTF. In nucleotides, the CDR3 is TGTGCCACCAGTGATTCTGGACAGGGGTATGGCTACACCTTC.

This chain joins TRBV11-2 and TRBJ2-5, with 14 bases that match TRBD2. Germline CDR1 SGHAT, CDR2 FQNNGV. The V segment lost 5 bases and the J segment 5 bases; nucleotides outside the gene matches: 7. This CDR3 is 16 amino acids long. This CDR3 reads CASSGGLAGAQETQYF. DNA for the CDR3: TGTGCCAGCAGCGGGGGACTAGCGGGGGCGCAGGAGACCCAGTACTTC.

This clonotype was detected ten times or more. This chain connects TRBV7-9 to TRBJ1-2, with D uncertain. The germline gives CDR1 SEHNR, CDR2 FQNEAQ (reference sequence). Trimming took 2 bases from V and 6 from J, leaving 4 bases between them. This CDR3 has 11 amino acids. CDR3 DNA: TGTGCCAGCAGCTTATTGAATGGCTACACCTTC. This sequence encodes CASSLLNGYTF.

As regards this clonotype: The junction departs from germline at one end; a sequencing error may be responsible. The chain recombines TRBV18 with TRBJ1-2; possible D gene TRBD1, 6 bases. The V gene's germline CDR1 is KGHSH and CDR2 LQKENI. The length of the CDR3 is 16 residues. CDR3 in DNA: TGTACCAGCTCACCTGGGACAAAACCTACTAACTATGGCTACACCTTC. This codes for CTSSPGTKPTNYGYTF.

This clonotype has at least ten counts. This CDR3 is CASNVGGLSSPLHF. CDR3 nucleotides: TGCGCCAGCAATGTCGGGGGATTGAGTTCACCCCTCCACTTT. This chain joins TRBV5-1 and TRBJ1-6, with a possible D match to TRBD1 (5 bases). Germline V CDR1 and CDR2: SGHRS, YFSETQ. CDR3 size: 14 residues. V gave up 6 bases and J gave up 9 bases, with 16 bases separating them.

Concerning this clonotype itself: The junction does not match germline at one end; this may be a read error. The chain recombines TRBV5-1 with TRBJ2-5; D tentatively fits TRBD1 or TRBD2 (5 bases each). This CDR3 spans 13 amino acids. Germline V lookup: CDR1 SGHRS, CDR2 YFSETQ. CDR3 DNA sequence: TGCGTCAGCAGCTTGGTGGGGGTTGAGGCCCAGTACTTC. Translated, it gives CVSSLVGVEAQYF.

The chain employs TRBV7-2 and TRBJ2-7; maybe TRBD1 (6 bases). Trimming took 5 bases from V and 0 from J, leaving 20 bases between them. CDR3 length: 17 amino acids. Germline CDR1 reads SGHTA; CDR2 reads FQGNSA. This chain's CDR3 is CASSRSRATGSSYEQYF. For the CDR3, the DNA is TGTGCCAGCAGCCGTAGTCGGGCAACAGGGAGCTCCTACGAGCAGTACTTC. Together with reference TRBV7-2 and TRBJ2-7, the CDR3 gives the full variable domain: GAGVSQSPSNKVTEKGKDVELRCDPISGHTALYWYRQSLGQGLEFLIYFQGNSAPDKSGLPSDRFSAERTGGSVSTLTIQRTQQEDSAVYLCASSRSRATGSSYEQYFGPGTRLTVT.